Reported below is one T cell receptor beta chain. The sample originates from a study of blood T cell repertoires in COVID-19. The wider study: The United States, Italy and Spain were the sources of the acute and convalescent COVID-19 samples. PBMCs, B-cell-depleted T cells, or T cells provided the cDNA or gDNA that made up the material.

Per the authors' pipeline: Amplifying reference gene primers gave estimates of nucleated cell counts. This table comes from immunoSEQ multiplex PCR, and its TCRdb copy is limited to in-frame clones, with some not included. V, J and clone size are taken as reported in that table, and D and trimming were inferred from the DNA itself. The table includes 70,000 to 90,000 clones, around nine tenths detected once. The CDR3 has 14 amino acids. The chain has TRBV21-1 and TRBJ1-6. TRBV21-1 is a listed pseudogene. This TCR was recovered from a man older than 75 with active or convalescent COVID-19. Material for sequencing was peripheral blood. The CDR3 DNA sequence: TGTGCCAGCATCCTGTCGGTTCCTAATTCACCCCTCCACTTT. Protein product: CASILSVPNSPLHF.